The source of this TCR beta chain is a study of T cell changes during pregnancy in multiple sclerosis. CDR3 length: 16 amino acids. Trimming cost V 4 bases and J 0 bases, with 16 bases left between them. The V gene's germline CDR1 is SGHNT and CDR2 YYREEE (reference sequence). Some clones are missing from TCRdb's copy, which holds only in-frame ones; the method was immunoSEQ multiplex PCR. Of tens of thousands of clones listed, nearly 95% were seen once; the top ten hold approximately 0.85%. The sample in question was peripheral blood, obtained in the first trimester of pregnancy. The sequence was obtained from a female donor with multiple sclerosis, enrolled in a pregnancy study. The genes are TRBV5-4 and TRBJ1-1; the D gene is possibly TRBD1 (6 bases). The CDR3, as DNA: TGTGCCAGCAGCCTGGGGGCAGGGGTTATGAACACTGAAGCTTTCTTT. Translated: CASSLGAGVMNTEAFF.